The rows below give T cell receptor beta chains drawn from one sample of a study of post-analysis software for immune sequencing data. TCRdb reanalysed the PCR reads using MiXCR and keeps one entry per CDR3 protein. The sample includes a few hundred thousand distinct CDR3 sequences, approximately 34% of them seen just once. The sample comprised blood. The receptors here all came from a girl between 10 and 17 years old with multiple sclerosis. The CDR3 runs from the conserved cysteine through the conserved F or W. Fields, in order: J gene, clone size, D gene, V gene, CDR3 protein, CDR3 DNA. A D gene is named only where the DNA matches it firmly. The listing skips clone size in some rows; elsewhere it reads once, few, many or a size class.

>TRBJ2-1|few|TRBD2|TRBV5-1
CASSGGGTRNEQFF
TGCGCCAGCAGCGGCGGGGGTACGCGCAATGAGCAGTTCTTC
>TRBJ2-6|many|TRBD1|TRBV4-2
CASSPRQGDGANVLTF
TGTGCCAGCAGCCCTAGACAGGGTGATGGGGCCAACGTCCTGACTTTC
>TRBJ2-3|medium-sized|TRBD1|TRBV7-2
CASSVAGTGEDTQYF
TGTGCCAGCAGCGTCGCCGGGACAGGGGAAGATACGCAGTATTTT
>TRBJ2-1|-|-|TRBV12-3/TRBV12-4
CATSRAESYNEQFF
TGTGCCACCAGTAGGGCGGAATCCTACAATGAGCAGTTCTTC
>TRBJ2-7|few|TRBD1|TRBV5-1
CASSLTGAHEQYF
TGCGCCAGCAGCTTAACAGGGGCCCACGAGCAGTACTTC
>TRBJ1-2|many|-|TRBV5-1
CASSFGSNYGYTF
TGCGCCAGCAGCTTCGGGTCTAACTATGGCTACACCTTC
>TRBJ1-5|few|-|TRBV28
CASATRRGGIGQPQHF
TGTGCCAGCGCGACCAGACGGGGGGGGATAGGTCAGCCCCAGCATTTT
>TRBJ1-5|-|TRBD1|TRBV19
CASTGQGALRQPQHF
TGTGCCAGTACTGGACAGGGGGCCCTCAGGCAGCCCCAGCATTTT
>TRBJ2-1|many|TRBD2|TRBV7-6
CASSRTGTSGISEQFF
TGTGCCAGCAGCCGCACCGGGACTAGCGGCATCTCCGAGCAGTTCTTC
>TRBJ2-5|many|TRBD2|TRBV20-1
CSARGGAGNQETQYF
TGCAGTGCTAGAGGGGGAGCGGGGAACCAAGAGACCCAGTACTTC
>TRBJ2-7|few|TRBD2|TRBV5-1
CASSKSSGGTPSYNEQYF
TGCGCCAGCAGCAAGTCTAGCGGGGGGACTCCATCCTACAATGAGCAGTACTTC
>TRBJ2-3|many|TRBD2|TRBV29-1
CSVERGRLALSTDTQYF
TGCAGCGTTGAAAGAGGGAGACTAGCGCTGAGCACAGATACGCAGTATTTT
>TRBJ1-5|-|-|TRBV4-2
CASSQDWGSNQPQHF
TGTGCCAGCAGCCAAGATTGGGGCAGCAATCAGCCCCAGCATTTT
>TRBJ1-5|-|-|TRBV12-3/TRBV12-4
CASSLTRDGQPQHF
TGTGCCAGCAGTTTAACCAGGGATGGACAGCCCCAGCATTTT
>TRBJ2-3|many|-|TRBV24-1
CATSDRTPARDTQYF
TGTGCCACCAGTGACAGGACTCCCGCCCGGGATACGCAGTATTTT
>TRBJ1-1|-|-|TRBV28
CASTQGSNTEAFF
TGTGCCAGCACCCAAGGGTCCAACACTGAAGCTTTCTTT
>TRBJ2-1|many|TRBD2|TRBV7-9
CASSLPTSNTDNEQFF
TGTGCCAGCAGCCTACCGACTAGCAACACCGACAATGAGCAGTTCTTC
>TRBJ1-1|many|-|TRBV10-3
CATQTEVNTEAFF
TGTGCCACCCAAACAGAAGTGAACACTGAAGCTTTCTTT
>TRBJ2-3|few|TRBD2|TRBV12-5
CASAVIYGLADTDTQYF
TGTGCTAGTGCCGTTATCTATGGACTAGCGGATACAGATACGCAGTATTTT
>TRBJ2-3|many|TRBD2|TRBV29-1
CSAVPGGGTDTQYF
TGCAGCGCCGTGCCGGGGGGGGGCACAGATACGCAGTATTTT
>TRBJ1-2|many|TRBD1|TRBV19
CASRLDRGANYGYTF
TGTGCCAGTAGATTGGACAGGGGTGCGAACTATGGCTACACCTTC
>TRBJ1-2|few|TRBD1|TRBV7-8
CASSLAPGISGGHGYTF
TGTGCCAGCAGCTTAGCGCCGGGAATCTCAGGGGGCCATGGCTACACCTTC
>TRBJ2-1|-|TRBD2|TRBV2
CASSPPTSSKFF
TGTGCCAGCAGTCCACCGACTAGCTCTAAGTTCTTC
>TRBJ1-2|many|-|TRBV25-1
CATAVNYGYTF
TGTGCCACCGCCGTAAACTATGGCTACACCTTC
>TRBJ1-5|many|-|TRBV27
CASSRVGGGQPQHF
TGTGCCAGCAGTCGGGTGGGGGGAGGACAGCCCCAGCATTTT
>TRBJ1-2|few|-|TRBV6-1
CASQWGTQNYGYTF
TGTGCCAGCCAGTGGGGAACACAGAACTATGGCTACACCTTC
>TRBJ2-1|-|-|TRBV20-1
CSAAHRNEQFF
TGCAGTGCCGCCCACCGCAATGAGCAGTTCTTC
>TRBJ1-2|-|-|TRBV20-1
CSATGGGYTF
TGCAGTGCCACCGGGGGTGGCTACACCTTC
>TRBJ2-3|many|-|TRBV7-6
CASSLRGQADTQYF
TGTGCCAGCAGCTTACGGGGGCAGGCAGATACGCAGTATTTT